These 32 T cell receptor beta chains were sequenced from one sample in a study of cytomegalovirus exposure and HLA in healthy donors. The primer mix had 60 Vbeta and 13 Jbeta primers. Libraries were prepared by immunoSEQ multiplex PCR; TCRdb keeps only in-frame clonotypes and omits some of them. Found here are 50,000 or so clones, 77% of them singletons; the top ten hold 2.5% to 3%. Sequencing was carried out using PBMCs. The source is a middle-aged woman in good health and CMV-seropositive.

The rearrangement uses TRBV6-5 and TRBJ2-5; 8 bases are a match to TRBD1. The V gene end was trimmed by 6 bases and the J gene end by 2 bases; junction bases not matched to a gene: 8. Germline loops: CDR1 MNHEY, CDR2 SVGAGI. The CDR3 sequence is 15 residues long. The DNA of the CDR3 is TGTGCCAGCAGACCCTTGGACAGGGTTCAAGAGACCCAGTACTTC. It is translated as CASRPLDRVQETQYF.

V is TRBV7-3 and J is TRBJ2-2; 7 nucleotides line up with TRBD1. The CDR3 is 19 amino acids. V lost 0 bases to trimming and J lost 6 bases; unmatched junction nucleotides: 16. The germline CDR1 and CDR2 sequences are SGHTA and FQGTGA. This chain's CDR3 is CASSLTGAPGQRTAGELFF. As DNA, the CDR3 is TGTGCCAGCAGCTTAACAGGGGCACCGGGACAGCGCACAGCCGGGGAGCTGTTTTTT.

The chain employs TRBV15 and TRBJ2-7, with a weak D call TRBD2 (5 bases). V lost 3 bases, J lost 5 bases, and 23 bases lay in between. This CDR3 region has 17 residues. Germline values: CDR1 LNHNV, CDR2 YYDKDF (reference sequence). The CDR3 coding sequence is TGTGCCACCAGCAGGGGAACCCGGGGTCGCCTGGTCGACGAGCAGTACTTC. Protein sequence: CATSRGTRGRLVDEQYF.

This rearrangement joins TRBV7-9 to TRBJ1-4; 7 bases match TRBD1. The V gene's germline CDR1 is SEHNR and CDR2 FQNEAQ (reference sequence). The V segment lost 5 bases and the J segment 13 bases; nucleotides outside the gene matches: 16. The CDR3 covers 15 residues. As DNA, the CDR3 is TGTGCCAGCAGCGACCAGGGGGATATGGGGAAAATACTGTTTTTT. Protein: CASSDQGDMGKILFF.

This sequence joins TRBV2 and TRBJ2-7; 8 positions match TRBD2. From germline, CDR1 is SNHLY and CDR2 FYNNEI. The ends lost 3 bases at V and 0 bases at J; junction bases unmatched: 1. The CDR3 is made up of 14 amino acids. The CDR3 DNA follows: TGTGCCAGCAGTGAGGGACTAGTCTCCTACGAGCAGTACTTC. Its protein product is CASSEGLVSYEQYF.

This chain uses TRBV30 with TRBJ1-1; tentative D call: TRBD1 (5 bases). This CDR3 comprises 10 residues. V was shortened by 5 bases and J by 8 bases, with 9 bases between the two germline ends. Germline V lookup: CDR1 GTSNPN, CDR2 SVGIG (reference sequence). This CDR3 reads CAWVQGEAFF. The CDR3 coding sequence is TGTGCCTGGGTTCAGGGAGAAGCTTTCTTT.

The V gene is TRBV6-5, the J gene TRBJ1-5; D may be TRBD1 (6 bases). V shed 8 bases and J shed 7 bases, with 15 bases lying between them. The CDR3 loop spans 13 amino acids. In germline, CDR1 is MNHEY, CDR2 SVGAGI. CDR3: CASAGGRAQPQHF. Here the CDR3 DNA reads TGTGCCAGCGCGGGGGGCAGGGCCCAGCCCCAGCATTTT.

Only a few counts were recorded for this clone. The chain is built from TRBV5-1 and TRBJ1-5; D uncertain. The CDR3 is 12 amino acids. V gave up 9 bases and J gave up 7 bases, with 14 bases separating them. Germline V gene data show CDR1 as SGHRS and CDR2 as YFSETQ. The CDR3 bases are TGCGCCACCACCCGAGAGAAGCAGCCCCAGCATTTT. Translation: CATTREKQPQHF.

V and J are TRBV11-2 and TRBJ2-2, with 9 bases lining up with TRBD1. The ends lost 7 bases at V and 6 bases at J; junction bases unmatched: 12. CDR3 length equals 16 residues. Germline V gene lookup returns CDR1 SGHAT and CDR2 FQNNGV. CDR3 sequence: CASTFPRTGGAGELFF. The CDR3 bases are TGTGCCAGCACCTTCCCCCGTACAGGGGGCGCCGGGGAGCTGTTTTTT.

This sequence joins TRBV28 and TRBJ1-6, with 8 bases lining up with TRBD1. The CDR3 length is 21 residues. Germline assignment: CDR1 MDHEN and CDR2 SYDVKM. The V gene end was trimmed by 1 base and the J gene end by 9 bases; junction bases not matched to a gene: 23. DNA for the CDR3: TGTGCCAGCAGTTTATTTTCAAGGCGGACAGGGAACTGGAGTTATGCTTCACCCCTCCACTTT. Translating it yields CASSLFSRRTGNWSYASPLHF.

J is TRBJ2-5 and V is TRBV18, with no clear D. This CDR3 has 12 amino acids. CDR1 KGHSH and CDR2 LQKENI come from the germline V gene. V was trimmed by 8 bases and J by 1 base, leaving 8 bases between them. Here the CDR3 DNA reads TGTGCCAGCGCGGAGCTCCAAGAGACCCAGTACTTC. This gives the protein CASAELQETQYF.

CDR3 DNA: TGTGCCAGCAGTGACACAGGGCTCTATAGCAATCAGCCCCAGCATTTT. Encoded protein: CASSDTGLYSNQPQHF. The genes are TRBV6-1 and TRBJ1-5, with D perhaps matching TRBD1 (6 bases). Trimming shortened V by 3 bases and J by 0 bases, and 12 bases separated the two germline ends. This CDR3 has 16 residues. Per germline, CDR1 MNHNS and CDR2 SASEGT.

The V gene is TRBV27, the J gene TRBJ2-7, with 8 bases fitting TRBD2. With 6 bases clipped from V and 1 base from J, the junction kept 2 bases outside the gene matches. The CDR3 runs 13 residues. CDR1 and CDR2 (germline): MNHEY, SMNVEV (reference sequence). CDR3 coding DNA: TGTGCCAGCAGAAGCGGGGGTTCCTACGAGCAGTACTTC. It is translated as CASRSGGSYEQYF.

The V call is TRBV4-2, the J call TRBJ1-2; 10 bases are a match to TRBD1. The CDR3 runs to 17 residues. After removal of 1 base from V and 4 bases from J, the junction contained 9 bases not matched to a gene. Germline V gene lookup returns CDR1 LGHNA and CDR2 YNFKEQ. The CDR3 bases are TGTGCCAGCAGCCAAGGTTTCGGGACAGGGGTCTTCTATGGCTACACCTTC. This encodes CASSQGFGTGVFYGYTF.

The chain couples TRBV5-1 to TRBJ1-1; TRBD1 is a possible D gene (6 bases). Per germline, CDR1 SGHRS and CDR2 YFSETQ. Trimming cost V 4 bases and J 3 bases, with 19 bases left between them. This CDR3 contains 16 residues. CDR3 DNA: TGCGCCAGCAGCGGGGGCCAAGGCCCGGGGTACACTGAAGCTTTCTTT. This sequence encodes CASSGGQGPGYTEAFF.

The chain links TRBV18 to TRBJ1-5; D uncertain. Trimming left V 3 bases short and J 1 base short, with 7 bases between. Germline lookup yields CDR1 KGHSH and CDR2 LQKENI. The CDR3 has 14 residues. The CDR3 DNA follows: TGTGCCAGCTCACCCATCGGGAGCAATCAGCCCCAGCATTTT. It codes for CASSPIGSNQPQHF.

The chain links TRBV7-2 to TRBJ2-7, with D maybe TRBD1 (6 bases). With 5 bases removed from V and 1 base from J, the gap between germline ends came to 15 bases. In germline, CDR1 is SGHTA, CDR2 FQGNSA. This CDR3 region has 15 residues. CDR3 amino acids: CASSLSGTTSYEQYF. As DNA, the CDR3 is TGTGCCAGCAGCCTATCCGGGACAACGTCCTACGAGCAGTACTTC.

The chain employs TRBV19 and TRBJ2-1; 10 bases align to TRBD2. J gave up 4 bases and V 4 bases, and 4 bases lay outside the gene matches. Germline V CDR1 and CDR2: LNHDA, SQIVND (reference sequence). CDR3 size: 15 residues. The CDR3 here is CASSTPSGGYNEQFF. In DNA form, the CDR3 reads TGTGCCAGTAGTACGCCTAGCGGGGGTTACAATGAGCAGTTCTTC.

This chain joins TRBV4-2 and TRBJ2-5; TRBD2 aligns across 9 bases. The CDR3 contains 17 residues. Unmatched junction bases numbered 11, after V lost 2 bases and J lost 4 bases. CDR1 is LGHNA, CDR2 YNFKEQ, per germline. The CDR3 reads CASSQLGSGGSVETQYF. Here the CDR3 DNA reads TGTGCCAGCAGCCAACTTGGGAGCGGGGGGTCGGTAGAGACCCAGTACTTC.

The V and J genes are TRBV4-3 and TRBJ1-2; D call uncertain. CDR1 and CDR2 (germline): LGHNA, YSLEER. The CDR3 consists of 16 residues. V lost 3 bases and J 0 bases, leaving 14 bases between the germline ends. For the CDR3, the DNA is TGCGCCAGCAGCCAGCTCTCCGGTTCTACTAACTATGGCTACACCTTC. Encoded protein: CASSQLSGSTNYGYTF.

V is TRBV5-1 and J is TRBJ1-5; 8 bases are a match to TRBD1. The CDR3 extends over 13 amino acids. The V and J ends lost 2 bases and 8 bases, in that order; junction bases with no gene match: 3. Germline V gene lookup returns CDR1 SGHRS and CDR2 YFSETQ. The CDR3: CASSFQGAEPQHF. The CDR3 DNA reads TGCGCCAGCAGCTTCCAGGGGGCTGAGCCCCAGCATTTT.

The table lists this clone with a few counts. The chain couples TRBV2 to TRBJ1-4; D remains ambiguous. Trimming took off 0 bases at V and 7 bases at J, with 9 bases between the two ends. Germline V CDR1 and CDR2: SNHLY, FYNNEI. The CDR3 covers 14 residues. The CDR3 nucleotides read TGTGCCAGCAGTGAAGCCTTCGTCGGTGAAAAACTGTTTTTT. This translates into CASSEAFVGEKLFF.

The chain carries TRBV6-5 and TRBJ1-1; unclear D gene. The germline V gene encodes CDR1 MNHEY and CDR2 SVGAGI. The CDR3 runs 13 residues. V dropped 2 bases and J dropped 5 bases, with 9 bases sitting between them. This CDR3 is CASSYSGGTEAFF. For the CDR3, the DNA is TGTGCCAGCAGTTACAGCGGAGGGACTGAAGCTTTCTTT.

The genes are TRBV10-3 and TRBJ1-5, with a weak D call TRBD1 (6 bases). Per germline, CDR1 ENHRY and CDR2 SYGVKD. With 6 bases removed from V and 7 bases from J, the gap between germline ends came to 19 bases. The CDR3 runs 15 residues. CDR3 DNA: TGTGCCATCAGCTTTAGCGCAGGGGATAGGCAGCCCCAGCATTTT. It codes for CAISFSAGDRQPQHF.

This rearrangement joins TRBV18 to TRBJ2-7, with TRBD1 as a possible D gene (6 bases). The CDR3 has 16 amino acids. V was clipped by 4 bases and J by 3 bases, with 19 bases between them. Germline V gene sequence: CDR1 KGHSH, CDR2 LQKENI. The CDR3 region is CASSQLLGRGVYEQYF. The CDR3 DNA reads TGTGCCAGCTCACAATTACTCGGCAGGGGAGTCTACGAGCAGTACTTC. Variable domain in full (rest from reference TRBV18 and TRBJ2-7): NAGVMQNPRHLVRRRGQEARLRCSPMKGHSHVYWYRQLPEEGLKFMVYLQKENIIDESGMPKERFSAEFPKEGPSILRIQQVVRGDSAAYFCASSQLLGRGVYEQYFGPGTRLTVT.

The gene calls are TRBV5-1 and TRBJ1-4; D possibly corresponds to TRBD1 (5 bases). V lost 2 bases and J 5 bases, leaving 10 bases between the germline ends. The CDR3 length is 14 residues. Germline V gives CDR1 SGHRS, CDR2 YFSETQ. The CDR3 reads CASSLGGGNEKLFF. The CDR3 DNA follows: TGCGCCAGCAGCTTAGGCGGGGGAAATGAAAAACTGTTTTTT.

This clone appeared a few times. This chain uses TRBV2 with TRBJ2-5; the match to TRBD2 covers 7 bases. The V segment lost 7 bases and the J segment 3 bases; nucleotides outside the gene matches: 8. The CDR3 has 14 residues. Germline-derived CDR1 and CDR2 are SNHLY and FYNNEI. Written as DNA, the CDR3 is TGTGCCAGCACCAAACTAGCGTTGGAAGAGACCCAGTACTTC. Amino acid sequence: CASTKLALEETQYF. Drawing the rest from reference TRBV2 and TRBJ2-5, the complete variable domain is EPEVTQTPSHQVTQMGQEVILRCVPISNHLYFYWYRQILGQKVEFLVSFYNNEISEKSEIFDDQFSVERPDGSNFTLKIRSTKLEDSAMYFCASTKLALEETQYFGPGTRLLVL.

The rearrangement joins TRBV5-1 to TRBJ1-1, with D tentatively TRBD1 (5 bases). V lost 0 bases and J lost 0, with 6 bases in between. Germline-derived CDR1 and CDR2 are SGHRS and YFSETQ. The length of the CDR3 is 14 residues. CDR3 loop: CASSLGDLNTEAFF. Here the CDR3 DNA reads TGCGCCAGCAGCTTGGGGGACTTGAACACTGAAGCTTTCTTT.

The J gene is TRBJ1-2, the V gene TRBV19, with a possible D match to TRBD1 (5 bases). This CDR3 is 14 amino acids long. V was pared by 9 bases and J by 5 bases, with 19 bases between. Germline assignment: CDR1 LNHDA and CDR2 SQIVND (reference sequence). The DNA for the CDR3 is TGTGCCAGCCACGACCGACAGACCCTATATGGCTACACCTTC. This codes for CASHDRQTLYGYTF.

This clone was observed a few times. This chain links TRBV5-1 with TRBJ2-1; maybe TRBD2 (6 bases). This CDR3 region has 13 residues. The germline V and J ends were trimmed by 4 bases and 9 bases, with 14 bases remaining between them. Germline CDR1 reads SGHRS; CDR2 reads YFSETQ. The CDR3 DNA is TGCGCCAGCAGCACGACTAGTTCTAGTGAGCAGTTCTTC. Protein product: CASSTTSSSEQFF.

This clone was detected a few times. CDR3 DNA: TGTGCCAGTAGGGCACGCGGCATGAACACTGAAGCTTTCTTT. Translated, it gives CASRARGMNTEAFF. The chain uses TRBV19 and TRBJ1-1, with D unresolved. Per germline, CDR1 LNHDA and CDR2 SQIVND (reference sequence). V was shortened by 6 bases and J by 0 bases, with 11 bases between the two germline ends. The CDR3 contains 14 residues.

CDR3 sequence (DNA): TGCGCCAGCAGCTTGGAGGGGAGGGGGGGGTCTCTCTACGAGCAGTACTTC. Its translation is CASSLEGRGGSLYEQYF. The chain uses TRBV5-1 and TRBJ2-7, with D possibly matching TRBD2 (7 bases). Trimming took off 0 bases at V and 3 bases at J, with 19 bases between the two ends. Germline lookup yields CDR1 SGHRS and CDR2 YFSETQ. The CDR3 is made up of 17 amino acids.